This TCR beta chain comes out of a study of cytomegalovirus exposure and HLA in healthy donors. Study results and caveats: Cytomegalovirus association was assigned to more than 150 TCR beta chains.

Trimming took 2 bases from V and 5 from J; bases not matched to a gene: 5. The CDR3 runs to 15 residues. Germline CDR1 is SGDLS and CDR2 is YYNGEE. The method was immunoSEQ multiplex PCR; TCRdb's version includes in-frame clones alone and lacks a portion of them. The data show about 120,000 clones, approximately 87% seen once. As to this clone: Antigen unknown.

Sequencing was carried out using PBMCs. J is TRBJ1-4 and V is TRBV9; TRBD1 aligns across 8 bases. This TCR came from a woman in her 30s in good health and CMV-seronegative. The CDR3, as DNA: TGTGCCAGCAGCGTCCGGGACAGGCCAAATGAAAAACTGTTTTTT. It yields the protein CASSVRDRPNEKLFF. Full variable domain (remainder filled in from reference TRBV9 and TRBJ1-4): DSGVTQTPKHLITATGQRVTLRCSPRSGDLSVYWYQQSLDQGLQFLIQYYNGEERAKGNILERFSAQQFPDLHSELNLSSLELGDSALYFCASSVRDRPNEKLFFGSGTQLSVL.